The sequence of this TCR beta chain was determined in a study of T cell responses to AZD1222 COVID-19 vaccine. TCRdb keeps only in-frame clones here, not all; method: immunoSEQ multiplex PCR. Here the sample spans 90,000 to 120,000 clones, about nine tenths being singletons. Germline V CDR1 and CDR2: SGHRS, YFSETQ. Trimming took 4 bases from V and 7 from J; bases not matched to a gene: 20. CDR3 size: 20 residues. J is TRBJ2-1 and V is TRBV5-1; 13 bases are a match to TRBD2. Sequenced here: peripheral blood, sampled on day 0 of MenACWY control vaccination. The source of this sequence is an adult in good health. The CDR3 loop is CASSPPFTSGGAPLRNEQFF. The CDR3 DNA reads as TGCGCCAGCAGCCCCCCCTTTACTAGCGGGGGGGCCCCCCTAAGGAATGAGCAGTTCTTC.